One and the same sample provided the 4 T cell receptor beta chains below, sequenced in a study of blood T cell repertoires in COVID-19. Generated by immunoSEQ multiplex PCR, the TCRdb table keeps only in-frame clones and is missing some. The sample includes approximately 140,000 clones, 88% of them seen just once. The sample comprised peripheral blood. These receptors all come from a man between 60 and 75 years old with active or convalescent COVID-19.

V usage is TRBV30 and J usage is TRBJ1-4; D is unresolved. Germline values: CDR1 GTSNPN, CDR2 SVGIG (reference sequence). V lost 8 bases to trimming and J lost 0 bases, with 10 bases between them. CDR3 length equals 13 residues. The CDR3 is CAVFAATNEKLFF. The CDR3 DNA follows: TGTGCCGTGTTTGCAGCAACTAATGAAAAACTGTTTTTT.

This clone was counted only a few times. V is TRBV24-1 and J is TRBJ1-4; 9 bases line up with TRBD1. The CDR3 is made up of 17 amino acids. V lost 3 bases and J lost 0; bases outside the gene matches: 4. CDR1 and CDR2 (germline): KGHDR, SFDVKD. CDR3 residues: CATSDTGQGTTNEKLFF. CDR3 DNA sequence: TGTGCCACCAGTGATACGGGACAGGGAACAACTAATGAAAAACTGTTTTTT.

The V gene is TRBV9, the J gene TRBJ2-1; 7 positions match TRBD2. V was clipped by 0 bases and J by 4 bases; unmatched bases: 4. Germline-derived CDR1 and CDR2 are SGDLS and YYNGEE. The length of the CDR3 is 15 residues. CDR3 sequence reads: CASSVGSSGYNEQFF. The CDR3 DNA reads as TGTGCCAGCAGCGTAGGGTCTAGCGGATACAATGAGCAGTTCTTC.

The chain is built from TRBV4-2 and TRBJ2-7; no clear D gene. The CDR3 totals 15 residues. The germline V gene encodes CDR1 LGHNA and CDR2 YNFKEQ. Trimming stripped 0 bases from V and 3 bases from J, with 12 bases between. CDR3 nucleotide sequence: TGTGCCAGCAGCCAAGAAATGTCGCGGCACTACGAGCAGTACTTC. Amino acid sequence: CASSQEMSRHYEQYF.